This is a list of T cell receptor beta chains from one sample in a study of T cells in Graves' hyperthyroidism and ophthalmopathy. MiXCR, run by TCRdb on the multiplex PCR reads, gives a single entry per CDR3 protein. The sample holds nearly 250,000 distinct CDR3 sequences; about a sixth are singletons and the top ten take 25% to 30%. The sequencing sample was made of blood. These receptors all come from a young woman with Graves' ophthalmopathy. Each CDR3 is given without its conserved first and last residue.

V: TRBV11-2
J: TRBJ1-5
CDR3: ASSLGGARVDQPQH

V: TRBV12-3/TRBV12-4
J: TRBJ1-2
CDR3: ASSLNRAGGDGYT

V: TRBV7-2
J: TRBJ1-5
CDR3: ASSFVGGGDQPQH

V: TRBV7-9
J: TRBJ1-4
CDR3: ASSGIPTDQGAQGKLF

V: TRBV28
J: TRBJ1-5
CDR3: ASSLQGVRNQPQH

V: TRBV6-1
J: TRBJ1-2
CDR3: ASSQGLSYGYT

V: TRBV12-3/TRBV12-4
J: TRBJ1-1
CDR3: ASSPNRQGAHAEAF

V: TRBV12-3/TRBV12-4
J: TRBJ2-7
CDR3: ASKAWGGHEQY

V: TRBV28
J: TRBJ1-2
CDR3: ASMASKNYGYT

V: TRBV7-9
J: TRBJ1-2
CDR3: ASSYSTDYYGYT

V: TRBV28
J: TRBJ1-3
CDR3: ASSGTGTFGNTIY

V: TRBV20-1
J: TRBJ2-7
CDR3: SASGLAGVYEQY

V: TRBV27
J: TRBJ2-3
CDR3: ASSPHGREDTDTQY

V: TRBV12-3/TRBV12-4
J: TRBJ2-3
CDR3: ASSLGEGGNTDTQY

V: TRBV28
J: TRBJ1-3
CDR3: ASSSGQVTGNTIY

V: TRBV11-2
J: TRBJ2-7
CDR3: ASSFGSRVHEQY

V: TRBV3-1
J: TRBJ1-1
CDR3: ASSQAGLGTEAF

V: TRBV2
J: TRBJ1-1
CDR3: ASSGGVMNTEAF

V: TRBV6-1
J: TRBJ1-1
CDR3: ASSSVVGEQVAF

V: TRBV10-3
J: TRBJ1-1
CDR3: AISESTGPHTEAF

V: TRBV3-1
J: TRBJ2-1
CDR3: ASSPPGTGNNEQF

V: TRBV4-1
J: TRBJ1-2
CDR3: ASSQVFRDRENYGYT

V: TRBV5-5
J: TRBJ2-1
CDR3: ASSLGNWGTYNEQF

V: TRBV28
J: TRBJ1-1
CDR3: ASSQGLGTEAF

V: TRBV2
J: TRBJ2-1
CDR3: ASRPGQGFDEQF

V: TRBV11-1
J: TRBJ2-7
CDR3: ASSPSLGQPYEQY